This T cell receptor beta chain was observed in a study of blood T cell repertoires in COVID-19. Original analysis: Counts of nucleated cells, estimated from reference gene primer amplification, were obtained. Method: immunoSEQ multiplex PCR; TCRdb's copy keeps in-frame clones and lacks some. The V and J calls and clone size come from that table; D and trimming were worked out from the DNA. The sample carries about 330,000 clones, 87% recorded once. The V end lost 4 bases, the J end lost 5 bases, and 18 bases lay between the germline ends. This CDR3 comprises 15 residues. Germline values: CDR1 SGHRS, CDR2 YFSETQ.

Sequencing input: peripheral blood. This rearrangement joins TRBV5-1 to TRBJ1-2, with D perhaps TRBD1 (6 bases). The source is a man aged 25 to 40 with COVID-19, enrolled during active disease. CDR3 bases: TGCGCCAGCAGCCGTAGTACAGGGATCGGGTATGGCTACACCTTC. Translation: CASSRSTGIGYGYTF.